One and the same sample provided the 4 T cell receptor beta chains below, sequenced in a study of CD8 T cells in Susac syndrome. The RNA input was roughly 0.45 to 1 ug, and it was reverse transcribed with random hexamers. Via MiXCR, TCRdb re-called the immunoSEQ multiplex PCR reads, giving one row per CDR3 protein. The sample lists some 200,000 distinct CDR3 sequences, 95% seen once, with 0.095% in the top ten. Sequencing used CD4+ T cells from PBMCs. The receptor source for this set is a human donor with multiple sclerosis.

This clonotype was detected once. V and J are TRBV20-1 and TRBJ1-2; no reliable D call. V lost 1 base to trimming and J lost 3 bases, with 3 bases between them. This CDR3 has 11 amino acids. CDR1 and CDR2 (germline): DFQATT, SNEGSKA (reference sequence). CDR3 nucleotide sequence: TGCAGTGCTAGAGTAGACTATGGCTACACCTTC. Translating it yields CSARVDYGYTF.

The DNA for the CDR3 is TGTGCCAGCAGCCAGACTACAGGGATCGGTTACAATGAGCAGTTCTTC. The encoded protein is CASSQTTGIGYNEQFF. The rearrangement links TRBV3-1 to TRBJ2-1; D might be TRBD1 (6 bases). V was trimmed by 3 bases and J by 4 bases, leaving 16 bases between them. Per germline, CDR1 LGHDT and CDR2 YNNKEL (reference sequence). This CDR3 region has 16 residues.

The rearrangement uses TRBV5-1 and TRBJ2-1; 12 bases line up with TRBD2. Germline assignment: CDR1 SGHRS and CDR2 YFSETQ. V shed 5 bases, J shed 4 bases, and the junction held 16 bases outside the gene matches. CDR3 length equals 19 residues. CDR3 sequence reads: CASSTSRTSGEPPYNEQFF. The CDR3, as DNA: TGCGCCAGCAGTACCTCAAGGACTAGCGGGGAACCACCGTACAATGAGCAGTTCTTC. Drawing the rest from reference TRBV5-1 and TRBJ2-1, the complete variable domain is KAGVTQTPRYLIKTRGQQVTLSCSPISGHRSVSWYQQTPGQGLQFLFEYFSETQRNKGNFPGRFSGRQFSNSRSEMNVSTLELGDSALYLCASSTSRTSGEPPYNEQFFGPGTRLTVL.

The chain couples TRBV20-1 to TRBJ2-2, with 9 nucleotides matching TRBD2. Germline CDR1 reads DFQATT; CDR2 reads SNEGSKA (reference sequence). V trimming: 4 bases; J trimming: 1 base; junction bases outside the gene matches: 4. The CDR3 has 15 amino acids. The CDR3: CSAMGGRGNTGELFF. The CDR3 bases are TGCAGTGCTATGGGCGGGAGGGGGAACACCGGGGAGCTGTTTTTT.